The TCR beta chain described here comes from a study of CXCR3-negative and CXCR3-positive naive CD8 T cells. As regards this clonotype: Its antigen is unidentified.

This CDR3 spans 16 amino acids. Per the germline V gene, CDR1 is SEHNR and CDR2 is FQNEAQ (reference sequence). Findings and limits, study-wide: Each naive subset displayed comparably high diversity, whereas memory CD8+ cells displayed much lower diversity. Cryopreservation partially decreased CXCR3 expression, and most assays used fresh PBMCs.

UMI-labeled 5' RACE yielded the TRB cDNA libraries. TCRdb reprocessed the 5' RACE reads, keeping one entry per CDR3 protein, no DNA. Its clone listing holds roughly 89,000 distinct CDR3 sequences. At approximately 300,000 cells each, triplicate sorts were carried out for each CD8+ T cell subset. Cells classed as naive CD8+ T cells were CD45RO-CCR7+CD27+CD95-. Source material: naive CXCR3- CD8+ T cells from blood. The subset here: CD45RO-CCR7+CD27+CD95- naive CD8+ T cells lacking CXCR3 (TNR3-). The TCR was taken from a human donor in good health. Some clones in this sample may be carry-over from other donors' samples. The chain carries TRBV7-9 and TRBJ1-1. The CDR3 is CASSLGDWVTSTEAFF.